This T cell receptor beta chain is from a study of blood T cells in healthy people across ages. Whole-study results and caveats: Measured against age, TCR beta diversity per million T cells decreased in a roughly linear manner. Long-lived donors exceeded aged donors in naive CD4+ cells and diversity.

This CDR3 region has 12 residues. V gave up 4 bases and J gave up 8 bases, with 12 bases separating them. Germline values: CDR1 SQVTM, CDR2 ANQGSEA. PBMCs, at least 7 million per sample, were isolated. Combining a sample-barcoded 5' primer with a J-beta primer mix, a second PCR ran for about 6 to 12 cycles. Unique molecular identifiers of 12 random nucleotides labeled each cDNA. TCRdb redid the calling of the 5' RACE reads with MiXCR, one entry per CDR3 protein. The sample includes roughly 1.5 million distinct CDR3 sequences, roughly two fifths of them seen just once. In regard to this clonotype: Its target is not known.

V gene TRBV29-1 combines with J gene TRBJ2-1, with D unresolved. The clonotype was recovered from a woman between 18 and 29 years old in good health. What was sequenced was blood. The CDR3, as DNA: TGCAGCGTTGTACGTAGTCCTGATGAGCAGTTCTTC. Its protein is CSVVRSPDEQFF.